These 21 T cell receptor beta chains share one sample of origin, sequenced in a study of circulating and synovial CD4+ cells in juvenile arthritis. This table comes from immunoSEQ multiplex PCR, and its TCRdb copy is limited to in-frame clones, with some not included. The sample records 32,000 or so clones, around 96% being singletons. Material for sequencing was CD4+ T cells from blood. The receptors originated from a human donor with juvenile idiopathic arthritis.

The rearrangement uses TRBV28 and TRBJ1-2; unclear D gene. This CDR3 region has 13 residues. In germline, CDR1 is MDHEN, CDR2 SYDVKM. V was clipped by 1 base and J by 4 bases, with 7 bases between them. CDR3 residues: CASSLSGGYGYTF. Here the CDR3 DNA reads TGTGCCAGCAGTTTATCGGGTGGCTATGGCTACACCTTC.

The chain joins TRBV28 to TRBJ1-5; TRBD1 matches at 7 bases. J lost 2 bases, V lost 7 bases, and 14 bases had no gene match. Germline CDR1 is MDHEN and CDR2 is SYDVKM. The CDR3 is 17 residues long. The CDR3 sequence: CASKPPPGGGGNQPQHF. The CDR3 coding sequence is TGTGCCAGCAAACCCCCTCCAGGGGGAGGAGGCAATCAGCCCCAGCATTTT.

The chain uses TRBV28 and TRBJ2-2; 10 bases fit TRBD1. This CDR3 contains 14 residues. CDR1 is MDHEN, CDR2 SYDVKM, per germline. V was clipped by 11 bases and J by 6 bases; unmatched bases: 9. CDR3: CAAGRTGGSGELFF. In DNA form, the CDR3 reads TGTGCCGCCGGAAGGACAGGGGGGTCCGGGGAGCTGTTTTTT.

The V call is TRBV4-1, the J call TRBJ1-2; 7 bases are shared with TRBD1. After removal of 0 bases from V and 5 bases from J, the junction contained 9 bases not matched to a gene. Germline CDR1 reads MGHRA; CDR2 reads YSYEKL. This CDR3 region has 16 residues. CDR3 protein: CASSQDGVGTVYGYTF. The DNA for the CDR3 is TGCGCCAGCAGCCAAGACGGGGTGGGGACAGTATATGGCTACACCTTC.

The rearrangement joins TRBV4-3 to TRBJ1-1; D possibly corresponds to TRBD1 (6 bases). Per germline, CDR1 LGHNA and CDR2 YSLEER. V lost 4 bases and J lost 0, with 18 bases in between. This CDR3 comprises 17 residues. CDR3 DNA sequence: TGCGCCAGCAGCCTCCAAGCGGGGGGCGGGATGAACACTGAAGCTTTCTTT. Residues: CASSLQAGGGMNTEAFF.

This sequence joins TRBV9 and TRBJ2-4; 10 bases agree with TRBD1. CDR1 is SGDLS and CDR2 is YYNGEE in the germline V gene. CDR3 length: 15 residues. The V gene end was trimmed by 4 bases and the J gene end by 0 bases; junction bases not matched to a gene: 1. The CDR3 nucleotides read TGTGCCAGCAGCTGGGACAGGGGAGCCAAAAACATTCAGTACTTC. Amino acids: CASSWDRGAKNIQYF.

A single count supports this clone. This chain connects TRBV5-4 to TRBJ2-1; TRBD2 is a possible D gene (6 bases). The CDR3 length is 14 residues. The germline CDR1 and CDR2 sequences are SGHNT and YYREEE (reference sequence). Between the trimmed V and J ends, which lost 5 bases and 3 bases, there was a span of 12 bases. The CDR3 DNA follows: TGTGCCAGCAGATTTAGGCGGGACTACAATGAGCAGTTCTTC. It encodes CASRFRRDYNEQFF. The whole variable domain, filled in from reference TRBV5-4 and TRBJ2-1, reads ETGVTQSPTHLIKTRGQQVTLRCSSQSGHNTVSWYQQALGQGPQFIFQYYREEENGRGNFPPRFSGLQFPNYSSELNVNALELDDSALYLCASRFRRDYNEQFFGPGTRLTVL.

This chain uses TRBV19 with TRBJ1-1; D possibly corresponds to TRBD1 (6 bases). The CDR3 spans 13 residues. From germline, CDR1 is LNHDA and CDR2 SQIVND (reference sequence). Trimming stripped 9 bases from V and 8 bases from J, with 19 bases between. The CDR3 region has the DNA TGTGCCAGCACTGGAGGGGGGGGGATGGAAGCTTTCTTT. This codes for CASTGGGGMEAFF.

The rearrangement joins TRBV19 to TRBJ1-1; D possibly corresponds to TRBD1 (6 bases). There are 13 residues in the CDR3. Germline V CDR1 and CDR2: LNHDA, SQIVND (reference sequence). V shed 3 bases and J shed 1 base, with 6 bases lying between them. The chain's CDR3 is CASSMGQNTEAFF. The CDR3 DNA sequence: TGTGCCAGTAGTATGGGACAGAACACTGAAGCTTTCTTT. Using reference TRBV19 and TRBJ1-1 for the parts outside the CDR3, the full variable domain is DGGITQSPKYLFRKEGQNVTLSCEQNLNHDAMYWYRQDPGQGLRLIYYSQIVNDFQKGDIAEGYSVSREKKESFPLTVTSAQKNPTAFYLCASSMGQNTEAFFGQGTRLTVV.

The chain combines TRBV27 with TRBJ1-1; perhaps TRBD1 as D (5 bases). CDR1 and CDR2 from the germline V gene are MNHEY and SMNVEV (reference sequence). V dropped 2 bases and J dropped 8 bases, with 21 bases sitting between them. This CDR3 spans 16 amino acids. CDR3 coding DNA: TGTGCCAGCAGTTTACCGCCGACAGAGCCCAACCTGGAAGCTTTCTTT. It is translated as CASSLPPTEPNLEAFF.

V gene TRBV4-1 combines with J gene TRBJ1-5; D possibly corresponds to TRBD1 (5 bases). The CDR3 has 16 residues. The germline V gene has CDR1 MGHRA and CDR2 YSYEKL. Deletions cut 2 bases from V and 7 bases from J, with 18 bases between. CDR3 sequence reads: CASSQLITGRGQPQHF. The DNA for the CDR3 is TGCGCCAGCAGCCAATTAATCACCGGAAGGGGACAGCCCCAGCATTTT.

The chain carries TRBV18 and TRBJ1-4, with a tentative D call TRBD1 (5 bases). Trimming removed 3 bases from V and 11 bases from J, with 16 bases in between. CDR1 KGHSH and CDR2 LQKENI come from the germline V gene. This CDR3 spans 14 amino acids. The chain's CDR3 is CASSPRADRGKLFF. In DNA form, the CDR3 reads TGTGCCAGCTCACCCCGTGCCGACCGGGGGAAACTGTTTTTT.

The chain joins TRBV2 to TRBJ2-1; 12 bases match TRBD2. Trimming removed 4 bases from V and 10 bases from J; junction bases left unmatched: 8. This CDR3 has 15 amino acids. Germline CDR1 is SNHLY and CDR2 is FYNNEI. CDR3 nucleotides: TGTGCCAGCAGTGGACTAGCGGGAGTAGCTCAGGAGCAGTTCTTC. It translates to CASSGLAGVAQEQFF.

The chain joins TRBV28 to TRBJ1-4, with 7 bases aligning to TRBD1. Unmatched junction bases numbered 11, after V lost 6 bases and J lost 7 bases. The CDR3 spans 15 residues. Germline V gene lookup returns CDR1 MDHEN and CDR2 SYDVKM. As DNA, the CDR3 is TGTGCCAGCAGGTCTTACAGGGGTTGGAGTGAAAAACTGTTTTTT. It encodes CASRSYRGWSEKLFF.

In DNA form, the CDR3 reads TGCGCCAGCAGCCTTTGGGCGGAGGCCGAGCGGCCATACAATGAGCAGTTCTTC. It translates to CASSLWAEAERPYNEQFF. This chain uses TRBV4-3 with TRBJ2-1, with a tentative D call TRBD2 (5 bases). CDR1 LGHNA and CDR2 YSLEER come from the germline V gene. V was trimmed by 4 bases and J by 4 bases, leaving 23 bases between them. The CDR3 runs 18 residues.

The chain employs TRBV7-8 and TRBJ1-1, with 8 bases fitting TRBD1. This CDR3 is built from 16 residues. With 0 bases clipped from V and 0 bases from J, the junction kept 3 bases outside the gene matches. The V gene's germline CDR1 is SGHVS and CDR2 FQNEAQ. The CDR3 nucleotides read TGTGCCAGCAGCTTAGCGGGGACAGGAATGAACACTGAAGCTTTCTTT. It encodes CASSLAGTGMNTEAFF.

The V call is TRBV28, the J call TRBJ1-1; 8 positions match TRBD1. This CDR3 comprises 15 residues. J gave up 5 bases and V 4 bases, and 9 bases lay outside the gene matches. Germline V CDR1 and CDR2: MDHEN, SYDVKM. The CDR3 DNA is TGTGCCAGCAGTTACCCCGACAGGGGTGAAACTGAAGCTTTCTTT. Translated: CASSYPDRGETEAFF. The full variable domain, rest sourced from reference TRBV28 and TRBJ1-1, is DVKVTQSSRYLVKRTGEKVFLECVQDMDHENMFWYRQDPGLGLRLIYFSYDVKMKEKGDIPEGYSVSREKKERFSLILESASTNQTSMYLCASSYPDRGETEAFFGQGTRLTVV.

The chain has TRBV30 and TRBJ1-2; possible D gene TRBD1, 6 bases. CDR1 and CDR2 (germline): GTSNPN, SVGIG (reference sequence). Trimming shortened V by 3 bases and J by 3 bases, and 8 bases separated the two germline ends. CDR3 length: 12 residues. The CDR3 sequence is CAWRTGDYGYTF. The CDR3, as DNA: TGTGCCTGGAGGACAGGAGACTATGGCTACACCTTC. The complete variable domain, with remaining parts taken from reference TRBV30 and TRBJ1-2, reads SQTIHQWPATLVQPVGSPLSLECTVEGTSNPNLYWYRQAAGRGLQLLFYSVGIGQISSEVPQNLSASRPQDRQFILSSKKLLLSDSGFYLCAWRTGDYGYTFGSGTRLTVV.

This chain uses TRBV7-2 with TRBJ2-7; unclear D gene. V was shortened by 5 bases and J by 1 base, with 6 bases between the two germline ends. This CDR3 is built from 12 residues. Germline V lookup: CDR1 SGHTA, CDR2 FQGNSA. CDR3 sequence: CASSPNSYEQYF. Here the CDR3 DNA reads TGTGCCAGCAGCCCCAATTCCTACGAGCAGTACTTC.

This clone was observed once. V and J are TRBV6-5 and TRBJ1-1; a weak D match, TRBD1 (5 bases). The V gene's germline CDR1 is MNHEY and CDR2 SVGAGI. V was trimmed by 6 bases and J by 10 bases, leaving 15 bases between them. The CDR3 length is 12 residues. The CDR3 loop reads CASSWGQGLAFF. CDR3 nucleotide sequence: TGTGCCAGCAGCTGGGGCCAGGGATTAGCTTTCTTT.

The chain couples TRBV5-1 to TRBJ1-4, with 9 bases identical to TRBD1. The V and J ends lost 3 bases and 8 bases, in that order; junction bases with no gene match: 8. Germline V gene data show CDR1 as SGHRS and CDR2 as YFSETQ. The length of the CDR3 is 15 residues. The CDR3 loop is CASSSWTGEGEKLFF. The CDR3 bases are TGCGCCAGCAGCTCCTGGACAGGGGAGGGGGAAAAACTGTTTTTT.